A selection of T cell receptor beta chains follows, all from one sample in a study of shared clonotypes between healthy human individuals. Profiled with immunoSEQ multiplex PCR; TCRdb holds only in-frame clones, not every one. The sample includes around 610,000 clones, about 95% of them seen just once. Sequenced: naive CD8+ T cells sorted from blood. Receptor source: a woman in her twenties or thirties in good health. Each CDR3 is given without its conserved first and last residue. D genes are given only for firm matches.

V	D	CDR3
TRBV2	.	ASHLPARGLAVSYNEQF
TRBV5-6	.	ASSPRQATYEQY
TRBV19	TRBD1	ASSMGQGFTDTQY
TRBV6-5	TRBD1	ASHGTGGTEAF
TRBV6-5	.	ASSYLDGGYQPQH
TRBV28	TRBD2	ASSRREAGASTDTQY
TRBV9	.	ASSADGIMQPQH
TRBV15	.	ATSRGGVSSEQY
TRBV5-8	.	ASSAVPGGSYEQY
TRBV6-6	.	ASSPAGGWGNQPQH
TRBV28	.	ASTPRGGETQY
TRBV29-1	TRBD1	SVEEGTGGYEQY
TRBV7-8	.	ASSPPRTASSYEQY
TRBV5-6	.	ASSGGVMNTEAF
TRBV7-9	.	ASNAGPGRTYEQY
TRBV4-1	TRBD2	ASSPLAGVETQY
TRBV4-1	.	ASRGGGKADTQY
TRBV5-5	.	ASSFSVKGEQY
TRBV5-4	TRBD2	ASMGRGEPEQF
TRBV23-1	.	ASSQGTGSGGNTIY
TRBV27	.	ASSFSAGANTEAF
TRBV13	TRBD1	ASSQRQGGTQY
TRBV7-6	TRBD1	ASSPSFGTGGLDYGYT
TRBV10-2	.	ASSGVPASEKLF
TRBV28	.	ASSREINSYNEQF